This TCR beta chain comes out of a study of blood T cell repertoires in COVID-19. Overall study context: T cells, B-cell-depleted T cells, or PBMCs provided the cDNA or gDNA that served as material.

Authors' processing steps: For nucleated cells, counts were estimated from reference gene primer amplification. Clones were read by immunoSEQ multiplex PCR, and TCRdb kept only the in-frame ones, dropping some. The DNA was the basis for D and trimming; V, J and clone size are from that table. The table includes hundreds of thousands of clones, roughly 90% detected once. Seattle's enrolled individuals joined amid active infection and were then monitored longitudinally. The receptor was derived from a woman aged 25 to 39 with COVID-19, enrolled during active disease. The specimen sequenced was peripheral blood.

CDR3 residues: CASRRLAGAWGTQYF. The DNA of the CDR3 is TGTGCCAGCAGAAGACTAGCGGGGGCCTGGGGGACCCAGTACTTC. The rearrangement links TRBV6-5 to TRBJ2-5, with 12 bases aligning to TRBD2. The CDR3 is made up of 15 amino acids. CDR1 is MNHEY, CDR2 SVGAGI, per germline. Unmatched junction bases numbered 9, after V lost 6 bases and J lost 7 bases.